The next 13 T cell receptor beta chains were all read from a single sample in a study of CD8+ T cells in alopecia areata. The sequencing template was cDNA reverse transcribed from extracted RNA. The method was immunoSEQ multiplex PCR; TCRdb's version includes in-frame clones alone and lacks a portion of them. This table has 95,000 to 100,000 clones, 50% to 75% appearing once. Treatment here: oral pan-JAK inhibitor, 5-10 mg twice daily. This specimen was CD8+ T cells sorted from blood, taken at week 4, from a patient treated with tofacitinib. All receptors come from a human donor with alopecia areata.

The V call is TRBV5-1, the J call TRBJ2-1; D is uncertain. V lost 4 bases, J lost 12 bases, and 17 bases lay in between. The germline V gene encodes CDR1 SGHRS and CDR2 YFSETQ. This CDR3 has 13 residues. CDR3 in amino acids: CASSQDPGLGQFF. DNA for the CDR3: TGCGCCAGCAGCCAAGATCCGGGCTTGGGGCAGTTCTTC.

Here the CDR3 reads CASSLSNIQYF. The CDR3 nucleotides read TGTGCCAGCAGCTTGTCTAACATTCAGTACTTC. The chain is built from TRBV5-4 and TRBJ2-4; no clear D. CDR1 and CDR2 from the germline V gene are SGHNT and YYREEE (reference sequence). V was pared by 1 base and J by 7 bases, with 3 bases between. This CDR3 is 11 amino acids long.

The V and J genes are TRBV6-1 and TRBJ1-2, with D possibly matching TRBD1 (5 bases). The V and J ends lost 1 base and 4 bases respectively, with 10 bases between them. The CDR3 sequence is 14 residues long. CDR1 is MNHNS and CDR2 is SASEGT in the germline V gene. The CDR3 protein is CASSEEPGIYGYTF. The CDR3 coding sequence is TGTGCCAGCAGTGAAGAACCAGGGATCTATGGCTACACCTTC.

This chain links TRBV2 with TRBJ2-5; 7 nucleotides align to TRBD1. Germline values: CDR1 SNHLY, CDR2 FYNNEI. The CDR3 has 14 amino acids. Trimming at V came to 4 bases and at J to 5 bases, leaving 7 bases not matched to a gene. In DNA form, the CDR3 reads TGTGCCAGCAGTGTTTCGAGGGGGCTGGAGACCCAGTACTTC. Its protein is CASSVSRGLETQYF.

This clone has a handful of counts. V and J are TRBV27 and TRBJ2-3; D not certain. Looked up from germline, CDR1 is MNHEY and CDR2 is SMNVEV (reference sequence). V lost 2 bases to trimming and J lost 6 bases, with 9 bases between them. This CDR3 is 13 amino acids long. The CDR3, as DNA: TGTGCCAGCAGTTTAGTATCTTCTGATACGCAGTATTTT. Protein product: CASSLVSSDTQYF.

This clone turned up a few times. The V call is TRBV5-1, the J call TRBJ2-7, with a tentative D call TRBD2 (6 bases). Germline loops: CDR1 SGHRS, CDR2 YFSETQ. The CDR3 consists of 13 residues. Trimming took 6 bases from V and 2 from J, leaving 12 bases between them. The CDR3 loop reads CASTVGGAYEQYF. As DNA, the CDR3 is TGCGCCAGCACGGTCGGAGGGGCCTACGAGCAGTACTTC. The complete variable domain, with remaining parts taken from reference TRBV5-1 and TRBJ2-7, reads KAGVTQTPRYLIKTRGQQVTLSCSPISGHRSVSWYQQTPGQGLQFLFEYFSETQRNKGNFPGRFSGRQFSNSRSEMNVSTLELGDSALYLCASTVGGAYEQYFGPGTRLTVT.

J is TRBJ1-1 and V is TRBV30; D is possibly TRBD1 (5 bases). CDR1 is GTSNPN and CDR2 is SVGIG in the germline V gene (reference sequence). Trimming took off 5 bases at V and 3 bases at J, with 22 bases between the two ends. The CDR3 extends over 16 amino acids. The chain's CDR3 is CAWRGRVGRLYTEAFF. The CDR3 DNA follows: TGTGCCTGGCGAGGCAGGGTCGGACGATTGTACACTGAAGCTTTCTTT.

The chain has TRBV27 and TRBJ1-5; D unresolved. CDR1 is MNHEY and CDR2 is SMNVEV in the germline V gene (reference sequence). The CDR3 consists of 12 residues. Trimming stripped 5 bases from V and 4 bases from J, with 6 bases between. The CDR3 region has the DNA TGTGCCAGCAGTCAGACAAATCAGCCCCAGCATTTT. It encodes CASSQTNQPQHF.

Worth noting for this clone: Other nucleotide sequences in the sample specify the same CDR3. The rearrangement uses TRBV5-6 and TRBJ1-5, with D uncertain. Between the trimmed V and J ends, which lost 2 bases and 1 base, there was a span of 7 bases. CDR1 and CDR2 (germline): SGHDT, YYEEEE. The CDR3 has 14 amino acids. CDR3 nucleotides: TGTGCCAGCAGCTTAGAGGGAAGCAATCAGCCCCAGCATTTT. This sequence encodes CASSLEGSNQPQHF.

This clone was counted a few times. The chain has TRBV5-1 and TRBJ2-3; 7 nucleotides match TRBD1. The CDR3 has 15 residues. CDR1 and CDR2 (germline): SGHRS, YFSETQ. J gave up 2 bases and V 4 bases, and 7 bases lay outside the gene matches. CDR3: CASSPQGFYTDTQYF. In nucleotides, the CDR3 is TGCGCCAGCAGCCCACAGGGGTTCTACACAGATACGCAGTATTTT.

This clone was counted once. The chain links TRBV2 to TRBJ2-5, with 12 bases aligning to TRBD1. The V gene's germline CDR1 is SNHLY and CDR2 FYNNEI. The CDR3 spans 17 residues. With 4 bases clipped from V and 2 bases from J, the junction kept 8 bases outside the gene matches. CDR3 in amino acids: CASSGDRGPRNQETQYF. The CDR3 nucleotides are TGTGCCAGCAGTGGGGACAGGGGGCCCCGTAATCAAGAGACCCAGTACTTC.

The chain is built from TRBV27 and TRBJ1-1; 8 nucleotides agree with TRBD1. V was pared by 5 bases and J by 0 bases, with 2 bases of the junction left unmatched. Germline V gene sequence: CDR1 MNHEY, CDR2 SMNVEV (reference sequence). The CDR3 consists of 14 residues. In DNA, the CDR3 is TGTGCCAGCAGTACGGGACAGGTGAACACTGAAGCTTTCTTT. Its protein product is CASSTGQVNTEAFF.

This clone was found a few times. This chain's CDR3 is CASSSQENTEAFF. Here the CDR3 DNA reads TGTGCCAGCAGCTCACAAGAGAACACTGAAGCTTTCTTT. The J gene is TRBJ1-1, the V gene TRBV7-3; D remains unclear. The CDR3 has 13 residues. Deletions cut 4 bases from V and 1 base from J, with 7 bases between. Per the germline V gene, CDR1 is SGHTA and CDR2 is FQGTGA.